Here is one T cell receptor beta chain with its context. Its antigen specificity is not known. Per-base qualities were not stored, and no clone one base away is much larger. This entry comes from a study of blood T cell repertoires in COVID-19 (dated by TCRdb to the early 2020s). Notes on the research overall: Samples covering the acute and convalescent phases of COVID-19 were provided by collaborators in the United States, Italy and Spain. The sample metadata nearly always contained a de-identified subject ID, COVID-19 status, age in years and sex. Where available, HLA class I and class II types were taken from metadata supplied by the sample provider and were not determined by assay-based typing. The samples were drawn from the first 160 participants of the ongoing ImmuneRACE study and from 950 to 1,500 subjects provided by 6 global collaborators. The dataset comprised deeply sampled blood TCRbeta repertoires from subjects exposed to, actively infected with, or recovered from COVID-19. The material from the prospective study consisted of cDNA or gDNA derived from T cells, B-cell-depleted T cells, or PBMCs. The repertoires were released in a freely available public database meant as a resource for research on the immune response to SARS-CoV-2. The full study reports these points: The quantity of clinical and demographic metadata differed by source and by participant and was supplied without curation.

V loses 5 bases, J loses 8 bases, and the germline ends lie 15 bases apart. Reading from cysteine to phenylalanine, the CDR3 counts 13 amino acids. The sequence is cut down to CDR3 DNA, 39 bases in frame from base 1. CDR1 and CDR2 are drawn from the germline V gene: SGHAT, FQNNGV. TCRbeta CDR3 regions were amplified from genomic DNA by means of the immunoSEQ Assay, a bias-controlled multiplex PCR. The authors' analysis ran thus. The number of nucleated cells in each sample was estimated by amplification of reference gene primers within the assay. To quantify the absolute abundance of each unique TCRbeta CDR3 rearrangement, sequence reads were collapsed and filtered. For each sample, productive Simpson clonality was calculated as the square root of Simpson's diversity index across productive rearrangements. TCRdb holds this immuneACCESS table with in-frame rearrangements only. Some clones are missing; in checked studies, unresolved V genes explain under half, and the rest has no known cause. Clone size and the V and J calls come from that table; the DNA yielded D and trimming. This sample lists about 190,000 clones; 75% to 90% were detected once. The ten largest account for 1.1% of the sample.

Whole blood was collected in K2EDTA tubes by collaborating institutions according to the institutions' own protocols. For TCRbeta analysis, collaborators shipped samples as frozen whole blood, isolated PBMCs, or DNA extracted from either of those sample types. In this chain, TRBV11-2 is recombined with TRBJ1-2, with no confidently assigned D gene. This sequence was found in a man aged 30 to 39 with acute or convalescent COVID-19. The sample comprised peripheral blood. The sequenced DNA: TGTGCCAGCAGCCGCGGCGGGGATTTAGGCTACACCTTC. Translated, it gives CASSRGGDLGYTF.